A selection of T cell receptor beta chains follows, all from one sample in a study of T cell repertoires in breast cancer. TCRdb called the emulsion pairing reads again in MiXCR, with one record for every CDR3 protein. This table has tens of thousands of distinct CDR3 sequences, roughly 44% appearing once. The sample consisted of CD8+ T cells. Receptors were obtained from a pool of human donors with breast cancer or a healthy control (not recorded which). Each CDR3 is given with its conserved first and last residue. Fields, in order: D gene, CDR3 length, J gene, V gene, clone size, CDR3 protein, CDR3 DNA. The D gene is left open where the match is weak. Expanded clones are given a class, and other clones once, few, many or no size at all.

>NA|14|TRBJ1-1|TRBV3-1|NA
CASSQTQGGPEAFF
TGTGCCAGCAGCCAAACACAGGGAGGGCCTGAAGCTTTCTTT
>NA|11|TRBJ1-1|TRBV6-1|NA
CAGRKNTEAFF
TGTGCCGGCAGGAAGAACACTGAAGCTTTCTTT
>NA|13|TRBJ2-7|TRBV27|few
CASSLADSYEQYF
TGTGCCAGCAGTTTAGCGGACTCCTACGAGCAGTACTTC
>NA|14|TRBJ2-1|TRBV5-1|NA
CASSLGGTTNEQFF
TGCGCCAGCAGCTTGGGGGGGACCACCAATGAGCAGTTCTTC
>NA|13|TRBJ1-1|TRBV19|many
CASSMGTNTEAFF
TGTGCCAGTAGTATGGGGACCAACACTGAAGCTTTCTTT
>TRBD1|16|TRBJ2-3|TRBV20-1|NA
CSARDPRTGTTDTQYF
TGCAGTGCTAGAGACCCCCGGACAGGGACTACAGATACGCAGTATTTT
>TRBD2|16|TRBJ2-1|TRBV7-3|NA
CASSPSGSLSFNEQFF
TGTGCCAGCAGCCCAAGCGGGAGTCTAAGTTTCAATGAGCAGTTCTTC
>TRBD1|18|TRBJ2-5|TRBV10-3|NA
CAISDPNWGQGSWETQYF
TGTGCCATCAGTGATCCAAATTGGGGACAGGGCTCTTGGGAGACCCAGTACTTC
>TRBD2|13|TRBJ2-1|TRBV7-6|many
CASRFSGGNEQFF
TGTGCCAGCAGATTTAGCGGGGGAAATGAGCAGTTCTTC
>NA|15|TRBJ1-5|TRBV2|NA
CASSEDGGGNQPQHF
TGTGCCAGCAGTGAAGACGGGGGGGGCAATCAGCCCCAGCATTTT
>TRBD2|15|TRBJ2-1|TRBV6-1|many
CAYSKGLASYNEQFF
TGTGCCTACAGTAAGGGACTAGCATCCTACAATGAGCAGTTCTTC
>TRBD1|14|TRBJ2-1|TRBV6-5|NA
CASHLDRGKNQQFF
TGTGCCAGCCACCTAGACAGGGGGAAGAATCAGCAGTTCTTC
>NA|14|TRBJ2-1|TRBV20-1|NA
CSARPGAGYNEQFF
TGCAGTGCTAGACCTGGCGCGGGATACAATGAGCAGTTCTTC
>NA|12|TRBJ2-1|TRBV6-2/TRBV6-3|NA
CASSAPWGEQFF
TGTGCCAGCAGTGCCCCCTGGGGTGAGCAGTTCTTC
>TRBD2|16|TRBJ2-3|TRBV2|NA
CASISRTSGSTDTQYF
TGTGCCAGCATCTCTCGGACTAGCGGGAGTACAGATACGCAGTATTTT
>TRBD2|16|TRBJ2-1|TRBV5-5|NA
CASSLAPSGARDKQFF
TGTGCCAGCAGCTTGGCCCCTAGCGGAGCACGGGATAAGCAGTTCTTC
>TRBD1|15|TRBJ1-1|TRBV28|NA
CASPSTGSMNTEAFF
TGTGCCAGCCCATCGACAGGGTCTATGAACACTGAAGCTTTCTTT
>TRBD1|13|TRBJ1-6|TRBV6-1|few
CASSGQGIEPLHF
TGTGCCAGCAGTGGACAGGGTATTGAACCCCTCCACTTT
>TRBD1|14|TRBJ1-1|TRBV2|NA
CASSQDRGPTEAFF
TGTGCCAGCAGTCAGGACAGGGGACCCACTGAAGCTTTCTTT
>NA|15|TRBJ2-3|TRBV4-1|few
CASSQRGASTDTQYF
TGCGCCAGCAGCCAGAGAGGGGCTAGCACAGATACGCAGTATTTT
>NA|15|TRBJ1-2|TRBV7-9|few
CASSSSIQYNYGYTF
TGTGCCAGCAGCTCGTCAATACAGTATAACTATGGCTACACCTTC
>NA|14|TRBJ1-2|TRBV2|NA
CASSAGGRIGGYTF
TGTGCCAGCAGTGCCGGGGGCAGGATTGGGGGCTACACCTTC
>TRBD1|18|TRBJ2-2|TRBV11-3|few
CASSLDYRQGIHSGELFF
TGTGCCAGCAGCTTAGATTACCGACAGGGCATCCATTCCGGGGAGCTGTTTTTT
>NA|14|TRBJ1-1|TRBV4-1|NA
CASSKGDMNTEAFF
TGCGCCAGCTCCAAAGGCGATATGAACACTGAAGCTTTCTTT
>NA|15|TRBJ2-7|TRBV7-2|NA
CASSLRGRRVNEQYF
TGTGCCAGCAGCTTACGGGGTAGGAGGGTAAACGAGCAGTACTTC